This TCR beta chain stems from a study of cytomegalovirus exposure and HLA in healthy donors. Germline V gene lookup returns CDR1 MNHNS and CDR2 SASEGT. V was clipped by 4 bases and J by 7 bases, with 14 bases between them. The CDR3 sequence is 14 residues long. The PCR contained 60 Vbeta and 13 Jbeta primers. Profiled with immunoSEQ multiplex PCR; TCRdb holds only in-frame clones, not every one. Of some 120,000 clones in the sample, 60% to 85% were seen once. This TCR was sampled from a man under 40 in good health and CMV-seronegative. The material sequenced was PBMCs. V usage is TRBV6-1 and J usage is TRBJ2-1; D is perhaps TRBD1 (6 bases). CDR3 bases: TGTGCCAGCAGTGTCCTTTCAGGGGAGAATGAGCAGTTCTTC. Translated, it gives CASSVLSGENEQFF.